This T cell receptor beta chain appears in the sequencing data of a study of T cells expressing NK-cell markers. Synthesis of TCR beta cDNA relied on 5'RACE template switching carrying UMIs. TCRdb reprocessed the 5' RACE reads; each CDR3 protein has one entry and no DNA is given. The repertoire table contains about 180,000 distinct CDR3 sequences. The germline V gene encodes CDR1 MNHEY and CDR2 SMNVEV (reference sequence). The CDR3 is 13 residues long. The TCR originated in a man aged 18-69 years in good health. The chain joins TRBV27 to TRBJ1-6. The source material was blood T cells: a sorted CD56 or NKG2C T cell subset, CD4+ or CD8+ T cells, or bulk PBMC T cells (not recorded which). This CDR3 reads CASSLSRTSPLHF.